The rows below give T cell receptor beta chains drawn from one sample of a study of tumor-infiltrating lymphocytes in primary liver carcinoma. MiXCR was run by TCRdb on the multiplex PCR reads, yielding one entry per CDR3 protein. The sample has 45,000 to 55,000 distinct CDR3 sequences; over 65% are singletons. Specimen: liver tumor tissue from sampling region 2. These receptors all come from a man aged 35-49 years with primary liver carcinoma and hepatitis B virus infection. CDR3s include the opening cysteine and the closing phenylalanine or tryptophan. The D gene is left open where the match is weak. Not all rows give a size; the values are once, few, many and, for expanded clones, a class.

TRBJ2-7 TRBD2 - TRBV4-1 CASSRRLVAGGLSGYEQYF TGCGCCAGTAGCCGTAGATTGGTAGCGGGAGGGCTGTCGGGCTACGAGCAGTACTTC
TRBJ2-1 - - TRBV25-1 CANSKGFEAHEQFF TGTGCCAACAGCAAGGGGTTTGAGGCACATGAGCAGTTCTTC
TRBJ2-3 TRBD1 - TRBV14 CVSSQPPLGQGAGYTQYF TGTGTCAGCAGCCAACCCCCACTAGGACAGGGGGCGGGGTATACGCAGTATTTT
TRBJ2-5 - - TRBV6-6 CASSHSPGEETQYF TGTGCCAGCAGTCACTCGCCAGGGGAGGAGACCCAGTACTTC
TRBJ2-1 - - TRBV11-2 CASSLTDPGNEQFF TGTGCCAGCAGTTTAACGGACCCTGGGAATGAGCAGTTCTTC
TRBJ1-4 TRBD1 - TRBV6-6 CASSKGQDNEKLHF TGTGCCAGCAGTAAGGGACAGGACAATGAAAAACTGCATTTT
TRBJ2-5 TRBD2 - TRBV6-2/TRBV6-3 CASEPSSGGLQESQYF TGTGCCAGCGAGCCTTCGTCGGGGGGGTTACAAGAGAGCCAATACTTC
TRBJ1-5 TRBD1 many TRBV4-1 CASSPQGTGVSNQPQHF TGCGCCAGCAGCCCTCAAGGGACAGGGGTTAGCAATCAGCCCCAGCATTTT
TRBJ1-2 - many TRBV6-5 CASIDSLGGNSNGYTF TGTGCCAGCATCGACTCTTTGGGGGGGAATTCGAATGGCTACACCTTC
TRBJ2-5 - many TRBV10-3 CAISESRNQETQYF TGTGCCATCAGTGAGTCTAGGAACCAAGAGACCCAGTACTTC
TRBJ2-3 - - TRBV6-1 CASSLPAAYPFTDTQYF TGTGCCAGCAGCCTCCCGGCAGCCTACCCCTTCACAGATACGCAGTATTTT
TRBJ1-4 - many TRBV12-3/TRBV12-4 CASSPRGLKGEKLFF TGTGCCAGCAGTCCGCGAGGACTAAAGGGTGAAAAACTGTTTTTT
TRBJ1-1 - - TRBV14 CASSPQGIPSIEASF TGTGCCAGCAGCCCACAGGGTATTCCGAGTATTGAAGCTTCCTTT
TRBJ2-7 - - TRBV10-3 CVIMRTESYDQYF TGTGTCATCATGAGGACTGAATCTTACGACCAGTACTTC
TRBJ2-7 - - TRBV6-1 CASRGGEVSYNEQYF TGTGCCAGCAGGGGCGGGGAAGTCTCCTACAATGAGCAGTACTTC
TRBJ2-3 TRBD2 - TRBV6-1 CTSSQLAGLTTDTRYF TGTACCAGCAGTCAATTAGCGGGTCTAACCACAGATACGCGGTATTTT
TRBJ1-4 - few TRBV11-2 CASSLVLNERLFF TGTGCCAGCAGCTTAGTCCTTAATGAAAGACTGTTTTTT
TRBJ2-7 - - TRBV6-5 CVGSYTGNNEQYF TGTGTCGGCAGTTACACAGGGAATAACGAGCAGTACTTC
TRBJ2-2 - once TRBV10-1 CASGESSQYTGELFF TGCGCTAGCGGTGAGTCTTCACAGTACACCGGGGAGCTGTTTTTT
TRBJ2-3 - - TRBV12-3/TRBV12-4 CTSSGTTDTQYF TGTACCAGCAGCGGAACCACAGATACGCAGTATTTT
TRBJ2-2 - many TRBV10-2 CASSVARGWNTGELFF TGCGCCAGCAGTGTGGCGCGGGGATGGAACACCGGGGAGCTGTTTTTT
TRBJ2-5 - - TRBV6-4 CGSSESEGYQETQYF TGTGGCAGCAGTGAAAGCGAGGGGTACCAAGAGACCCAGTACTTC
TRBJ2-5 - - TRBV11-2 CASSLDFLDTLYF TGTGCCAGCAGCCTAGATTTTCTGGATACCCTGTACTTC
TRBJ2-7 TRBD2 - TRBV5-1 CASIEISGGVYEQYF TGCGCCAGCATCGAGATTAGCGGGGGTGTCTACGAGCAGTACTTC